This entry describes one TCR beta chain. Its antigen is currently unknown. This specimen belongs to a study of T cell responses to AZD1222 COVID-19 vaccine. After removal of 0 bases from V and 6 bases from J, the junction contained 5 bases not matched to a gene. CDR1 and CDR2 from the germline V gene are SGDLS and YYNGEE. The CDR3 runs 15 residues. Second-dose groups at about 4 or about 12 weeks were pooled. Clones were sequenced by immunoSEQ multiplex PCR, and TCRdb holds only the in-frame ones, with some missing. Here the sample spans under 200,000 clones, approximately 90% being singletons. Study results and limitations: The sample set comprised mostly white British donors with more females, and clonal diversity was possibly underestimated. Spike-wide vaccine-associated CD4 TCRs dominated at 160-218 and 743-854.

This specimen consisted of peripheral blood, obtained 28 days after the second AZD1222 dose. This clonotype was obtained from an adult who received the AZD1222 COVID-19 vaccine. The rearrangement joins TRBV9 to TRBJ2-1; 8 nucleotides line up with TRBD2. For the CDR3, the DNA is TGTGCCAGCAGCGTAGAAGTAGCGGGAAGCAATGAGCAGTTCTTC. Protein sequence: CASSVEVAGSNEQFF. Drawing the rest from reference TRBV9 and TRBJ2-1, the complete variable domain is DSGVTQTPKHLITATGQRVTLRCSPRSGDLSVYWYQQSLDQGLQFLIQYYNGEERAKGNILERFSAQQFPDLHSELNLSSLELGDSALYFCASSVEVAGSNEQFFGPGTRLTVL.